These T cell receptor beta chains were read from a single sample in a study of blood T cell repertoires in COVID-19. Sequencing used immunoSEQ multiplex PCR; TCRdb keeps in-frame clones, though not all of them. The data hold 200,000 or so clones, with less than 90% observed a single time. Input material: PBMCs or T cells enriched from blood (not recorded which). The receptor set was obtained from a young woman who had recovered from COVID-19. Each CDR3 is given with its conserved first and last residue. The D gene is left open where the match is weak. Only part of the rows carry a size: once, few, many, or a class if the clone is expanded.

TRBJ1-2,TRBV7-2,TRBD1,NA,CASSLVLQGASGYTF,TGTGCCAGCAGCTTAGTTCTCCAGGGGGCGAGTGGCTACACCTTC
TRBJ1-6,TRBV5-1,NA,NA,CASSLDRETSPLHF,TGCGCCAGCAGCTTGGACAGGGAGACTTCACCCCTCCACTTT
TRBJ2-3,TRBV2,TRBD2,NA,CASSEQRGGTDTQYF,TGTGCCAGCAGTGAACAGCGGGGAGGCACAGATACGCAGTATTTT
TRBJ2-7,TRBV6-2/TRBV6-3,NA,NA,CASSKSTYEQYF,TGTGCCAGCAGTAAATCAACCTACGAGCAGTACTTC
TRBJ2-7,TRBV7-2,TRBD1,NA,CASSLGTGGFYEQYF,TGTGCCAGCAGCTTGGGGACAGGGGGCTTCTACGAGCAGTACTTC
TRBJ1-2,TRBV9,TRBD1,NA,CASRRTGAHGYTF,TGTGCCAGCAGGAGAACAGGGGCACATGGCTACACCTTC
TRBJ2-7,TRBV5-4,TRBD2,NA,CASSLGTSGHEQYF,TGTGCCAGCAGCTTGGGGACTAGCGGGCACGAGCAGTACTTC
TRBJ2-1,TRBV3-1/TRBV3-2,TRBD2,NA,CASSQVGSGGKTNEQFF,TGTGCCAGCAGCCAAGTCGGTAGCGGGGGGAAAACGAATGAGCAGTTCTTC
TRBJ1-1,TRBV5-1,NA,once,CASSSDNPGYTEAFF,TGCGCCAGCAGCTCGGACAATCCAGGGTACACTGAAGCTTTCTTT
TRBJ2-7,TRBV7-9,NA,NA,CASSPGIDSYEQYF,TGTGCCAGCAGCCCCGGGATCGACTCCTACGAGCAGTACTTC
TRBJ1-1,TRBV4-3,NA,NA,CASSQGTVGWAFF,TGCGCCAGCAGCCAAGGAACAGTCGGTTGGGCTTTCTTT
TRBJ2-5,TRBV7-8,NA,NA,CASSLGWPQETQYF,TGTGCCAGCAGCTTAGGGTGGCCCCAAGAGACCCAGTACTTC
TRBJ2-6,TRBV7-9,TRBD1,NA,CASSLGQGVTPGANVLTF,TGTGCCAGCAGCTTAGGACAGGGAGTAACACCTGGGGCCAACGTCCTGACTTTC
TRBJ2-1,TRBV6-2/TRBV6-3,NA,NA,CASTPWDTYNEQFF,TGTGCCAGCACCCCCTGGGACACATACAATGAGCAGTTCTTC
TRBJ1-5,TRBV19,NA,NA,CASSDQRGQPQHF,TGTGCCAGTAGTGACCAAAGGGGTCAGCCCCAGCATTTT
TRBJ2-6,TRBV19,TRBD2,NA,CASTSGGATGANVLTF,TGTGCCAGTACTAGCGGGGGGGCCACTGGGGCCAACGTCCTGACTTTC
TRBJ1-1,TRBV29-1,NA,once,CSVEEAGNTEAFF,TGCAGCGTTGAAGAGGCGGGCAACACTGAAGCTTTCTTT
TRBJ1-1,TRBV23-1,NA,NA,CASSQRGGCDTEAFF,TGCGCCAGCAGTCAAAGGGGGGGATGTGACACTGAAGCTTTCTTT
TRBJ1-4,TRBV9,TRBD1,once,CASSVEGQGAGEKLFF,TGTGCCAGCAGCGTAGAGGGACAGGGGGCTGGAGAAAAACTGTTTTTT
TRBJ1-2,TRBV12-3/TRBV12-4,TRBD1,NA,CASSFTGASYTF,TGTGCCAGCAGTTTTACAGGGGCGAGCTACACCTTC
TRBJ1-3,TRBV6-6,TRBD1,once,CASRRDREYSGNTIYF,TGTGCCAGCAGGAGAGACAGGGAGTACTCTGGAAACACCATATATTTT
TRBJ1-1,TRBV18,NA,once,CASSPYRLNTEAFF,TGTGCCAGCTCACCGTACAGGCTGAACACTGAAGCTTTCTTT
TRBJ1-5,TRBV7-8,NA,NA,CASSLAVHQPQHF,TGTGCCAGCAGCTTAGCGGTACACCAGCCCCAGCATTTT
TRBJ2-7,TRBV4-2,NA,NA,CASSPRIAYRESYEQYF,TGTGCCAGCAGCCCACGAATCGCGTACAGGGAGTCCTACGAGCAGTACTTC
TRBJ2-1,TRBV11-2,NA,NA,CASSLAFGVYNEQFF,TGTGCCAGCAGCTTAGCTTTCGGGGTTTACAATGAGCAGTTCTTC
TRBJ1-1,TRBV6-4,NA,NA,CASSLDRNTEAFF,TGTGCCAGCAGCCTGGACAGGAACACTGAAGCTTTCTTT
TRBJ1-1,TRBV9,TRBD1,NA,CASSAVGQGSPEAFF,TGTGCCAGCAGCGCCGTTGGACAGGGAAGTCCTGAAGCTTTCTTT
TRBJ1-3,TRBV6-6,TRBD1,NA,CASTYDRGSGNTIYF,TGTGCCAGCACCTATGACAGGGGGTCTGGAAACACCATATATTTT
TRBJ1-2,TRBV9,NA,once,CASSPLASQTGHGYTF,TGTGCCAGCAGCCCTCTGGCCTCTCAAACTGGGCATGGCTACACCTTC
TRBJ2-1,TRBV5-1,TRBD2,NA,CASGSGEGNEQFF,TGCGCCAGCGGTTCGGGGGAGGGCAATGAGCAGTTCTTC
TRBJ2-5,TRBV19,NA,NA,CASRKAAIPQETQYF,TGTGCCAGTAGAAAAGCGGCTATACCCCAAGAGACCCAGTACTTC
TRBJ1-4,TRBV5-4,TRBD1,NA,CASSRMDRGEKLFF,TGTGCCAGCAGCCGGATGGACAGGGGAGAAAAACTGTTTTTT
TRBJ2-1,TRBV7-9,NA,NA,CASSLDVGVVFYEQFF,TGTGCCAGCAGCTTAGACGTAGGGGTTGTTTTCTATGAGCAGTTCTTC
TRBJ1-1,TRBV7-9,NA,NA,CASSFPGHNTEAFF,TGTGCCAGCAGCTTCCCGGGACACAACACTGAAGCTTTCTTT
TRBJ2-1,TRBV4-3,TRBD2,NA,CASSQDSGGPDEQFF,TGCGCCAGCAGCCAAGACTCGGGGGGGCCTGATGAGCAGTTCTTC
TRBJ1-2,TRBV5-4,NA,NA,CASSSPRLYGYTF,TGTGCCAGCAGCTCTCCGCGGCTCTATGGCTACACCTTC
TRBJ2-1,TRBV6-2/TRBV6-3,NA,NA,CASSGRPVVAGAQYNEQFF,TGTGCCAGCAGTGGCCGCCCCGTTGTTGCGGGGGCGCAGTACAATGAGCAGTTCTTC
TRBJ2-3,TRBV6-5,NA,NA,CASSSFRDTQYF,TGTGCCAGCAGTTCATTCCGGGATACGCAGTATTTT
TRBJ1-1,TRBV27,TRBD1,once,CASDSIRRGLRKDTEAFF,TGTGCCAGCGACTCTATTCGCAGGGGGTTGCGGAAGGACACTGAAGCTTTCTTT
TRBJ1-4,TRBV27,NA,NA,CASSFAQGPELFF,TGTGCCAGCAGTTTTGCCCAGGGTCCAGAACTGTTTTTT
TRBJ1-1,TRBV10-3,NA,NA,CAISRNTEAFF,TGTGCCATCAGCCGGAACACTGAAGCTTTCTTT
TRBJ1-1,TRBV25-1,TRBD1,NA,CASSEYGTDLNTEAFF,TGTGCCAGCAGTGAATACGGGACAGACCTGAACACTGAAGCTTTCTTT